This TCR beta chain appears in the sequencing data of a study of blood T cell repertoires in COVID-19 (dated by TCRdb to 2020 to 2022). General notes on the study: The collaborator samples originated in the United States, Italy and Spain and spanned the acute and convalescent phases of COVID-19. Samples were obtained from the ongoing ImmuneRACE study (first 160 participants) and from 1,254 subjects provided by 6 global collaborators. The sample metadata nearly always contained a de-identified subject ID, COVID-19 status, age in years and sex. Where available, HLA class I and class II types were obtained from metadata supplied by the sample provider rather than from assay-based typing. The material from the prospective study consisted of cDNA or gDNA derived from T cells, B-cell-depleted T cells, or PBMCs. A freely available public database, intended as a resource for researchers studying the immune response to SARS-CoV-2, is where the repertoires were released. Subjects who had been exposed to COVID-19, were actively infected with it, or had recovered from it provided the deeply sampled blood TCRbeta repertoires that made up the dataset. Study-wide conclusions, independent of this receptor: How much clinical and demographic metadata was included differed by source and by participant, and the metadata was provided uncurated.

TCRbeta CDR3 regions were amplified from genomic DNA using the immunoSEQ Assay, a bias-controlled multiplex PCR. Processing in the source paper ran as follows. The number of nucleated cells in each sample was estimated from the amplification of reference gene primers within the assay. Sequence reads were collapsed and filtered to measure the absolute abundance of every unique TCRbeta CDR3 rearrangement. For each sample, productive Simpson clonality was calculated as the square root of Simpson's diversity index across productive rearrangements. In its TCRdb copy, this immuneACCESS table keeps in-frame sequences only and misses some clones. Where compared with another copy, unresolved V genes explain less than half of these, and the others have no known cause. V and J calls and clone size are given by that table; D and trimming were obtained from the DNA. Across this sample there are tens of thousands of clones, with more than 85% seen only once. In total, the top ten clones hold around 6.9% of the sample.

Collaborating institutions collected whole blood in K2EDTA tubes following their own protocols. For TCRbeta analysis, collaborators shipped samples in one of three forms: frozen whole blood, isolated PBMCs, or DNA extracted from either of those sample types. As for this clone: This receptor's antigen is unknown. No base-level quality is on record; no much larger clone is a single base apart.

The CDR3 holds 19 amino acids from the cysteine to the phenylalanine. Only the CDR3 region is kept as DNA, spanning 57 bases read in frame from base 1. Clipping removes 3 bases from V and 5 bases from J, with 10 as the unmatched junction base count. Per the germline V gene, MGHRA is the CDR1 and YSYEKL is the CDR2. Sequenced sample: peripheral blood. This sequence was found in a man aged 45 to 65 with active COVID-19. Here the chain combines TRBV4-1 and TRBJ2-1; a stretch of 16 junction bases matches TRBD2. The CDR3 has the sequence CASSHPGLAGGPAHNEQFF. DNA sequence: TGCGCCAGCAGCCACCCGGGACTAGCGGGAGGGCCAGCACACAATGAGCAGTTCTTC.